One sample yielded the 26 T cell receptor beta chains listed below, sequenced in a study of T cells in Graves' hyperthyroidism and ophthalmopathy. There were TCR beta CDR3 regions amplified from RNA transcripts. Carried out on the TCR CDR3, a first-round RT-PCR used the HTBI primer set. TCRdb redid the calling of the multiplex PCR reads with MiXCR, one entry per CDR3 protein. Of more than 500,000 distinct CDR3 sequences in the sample, roughly 15% were seen once. What was sequenced was blood. Source of these receptors: a woman in her 40s with Graves' hyperthyroidism.

The chain links TRBV6-5 to TRBJ2-3; D not certain. CDR3 length equals 13 residues. Per germline, CDR1 MNHEY and CDR2 SVGAGI. Trimming took 2 bases from V and 4 from J, leaving 7 bases between them. The CDR3 spells CASSYGGPDTQYF. The CDR3 region has the DNA TGTGCCAGCAGTTACGGTGGGCCAGATACGCAGTATTTT.

This clonotype was found many times. The chain uses TRBV18 and TRBJ2-7; D not resolved. Germline V gives CDR1 KGHSH, CDR2 LQKENI. The CDR3 extends over 13 amino acids. Between the trimmed V and J ends, which lost 0 bases and 7 bases, there was a span of 10 bases. The DNA of the CDR3 is TGTGCCAGCTCACCACCTGTCTCCTGGGAGCAGTACTTC. It translates to CASSPPVSWEQYF.

This clonotype has only a few counts. It may be a read error: a sequence one base away is much more abundant. V is TRBV12-3 or TRBV12-4 and J is TRBJ1-2; D gene unclear. This CDR3 has 13 amino acids. V lost 6 bases and J 4 bases, leaving 12 bases between the germline ends. The CDR3, as DNA: TGTGCCAGCAGCCCACAGAAGCTCTATGGCTACACCTTC. Translating it yields CASSPQKLYGYTF.

Ten or more counts support this clonotype. This sequence joins TRBV7-2 and TRBJ2-5; D ambiguous. Trimming pared 2 bases from V and 5 bases from J, leaving 9 bases between. This CDR3 contains 13 residues. Germline CDR1 SGHTA, CDR2 FQGNSA. The CDR3 protein is CASSLFVSETQYF. The CDR3 nucleotides read TGTGCCAGCAGCTTATTCGTTAGCGAGACCCAGTACTTC. Looking up the rest from reference TRBV7-2 and TRBJ2-5 gives the full variable domain: GAGVSQSPSNKVTEKGKDVELRCDPISGHTALYWYRQSLGQGLEFLIYFQGNSAPDKSGLPSDRFSAERTGGSVSTLTIQRTQQEDSAVYLCASSLFVSETQYFGPGTRLLVL.

In this sample, this clonotype turned up many times. The CDR3 here is CASSPALAQYNEQFF. The CDR3 coding sequence is TGTGCCAGCTCACCGGCTCTAGCGCAGTACAATGAGCAGTTCTTC. The chain carries TRBV18 and TRBJ2-1; the D gene is possibly TRBD2 (6 bases). V was shortened by 3 bases and J by 4 bases, with 13 bases between the two germline ends. Germline V gene data show CDR1 as KGHSH and CDR2 as LQKENI. The CDR3 covers 15 residues.

This clonotype has a count of ten or more. The chain carries TRBV5-6 and TRBJ2-5; 12 positions agree with TRBD2. V gave up 3 bases and J gave up 2 bases; unmatched junction bases: 5. Germline V gene data show CDR1 as SGHDT and CDR2 as YYEEEE. The CDR3 sequence is 16 residues long. The CDR3: CASSSGLAGTQETQYF. CDR3 sequence (DNA): TGTGCCAGCAGCTCCGGACTAGCGGGGACACAAGAGACCCAGTACTTC.

Only a few counts were recorded for this clonotype. The gene calls are TRBV9 and TRBJ2-1; 9 nucleotides match TRBD2. CDR1 and CDR2 (germline): SGDLS, YYNGEE. After removal of 0 bases from V and 9 bases from J, the junction contained 7 bases not matched to a gene. This CDR3 has 15 amino acids. The CDR3 nucleotides are TGTGCCAGCAGCGTAGAAGGTAGCGGGAGTACTGAGCAGTTCTTC. It codes for CASSVEGSGSTEQFF.

The chain has TRBV2 and TRBJ1-2; D gene ambiguous. CDR1 is SNHLY, CDR2 FYNNEI, per germline. V was shortened by 2 bases and J by 3 bases, with 13 bases between the two germline ends. This CDR3 comprises 15 residues. CDR3 coding DNA: TGTGCCAGCAGTGAAATTATTACCCCTGACTATGGCTACACCTTC. Encoded protein: CASSEIITPDYGYTF.

This clonotype was picked up a small number of times. The chain uses TRBV10-3 and TRBJ1-2; tentative D call: TRBD1 (5 bases). V dropped 3 bases and J dropped 8 bases, with 16 bases sitting between them. CDR1 and CDR2 from the germline V gene are ENHRY and SYGVKD. The CDR3 length is 14 residues. The CDR3 protein is CAISEAGEGRGYTF. As DNA, the CDR3 is TGTGCCATCAGTGAAGCGGGGGAGGGGAGAGGCTACACCTTC.

This clonotype was found a few times. This chain uses TRBV28 with TRBJ1-5; 9 bases match TRBD1. CDR3 length: 15 residues. Per germline, CDR1 MDHEN and CDR2 SYDVKM. With 2 bases clipped from V and 8 bases from J, the junction kept 7 bases outside the gene matches. CDR3 loop: CASSLDEQGAKPQHF. The CDR3 nucleotides are TGTGCCAGCAGTTTAGATGAACAGGGGGCTAAGCCCCAGCATTTT.

This clonotype turned up a few times. The CDR3 reads CASSPLGPSSGNTIYF. Written as DNA, the CDR3 is TGTGCCAGCAGTCCCCTCGGGCCGAGCTCTGGAAACACCATATATTTT. This sequence joins TRBV14 and TRBJ1-3; unclear D gene. The CDR3 runs to 16 residues. Germline CDR1 is SGHDN and CDR2 is FVKESK. V was pared by 6 bases and J by 0 bases, with 15 bases between.

Note on this clonotype: A read error is possible here, since a much larger clone lies one base away. This chain joins TRBV2 and TRBJ1-2; the match to TRBD1 covers 10 bases. CDR1 and CDR2 from the germline V gene are SNHLY and FYNNEI. CDR3 size: 15 residues. The CDR3 DNA reads TGCGCCAGCAGCCGCGGACAGGGGGTTAACCATGGCTACACCTTC. It is translated as CASSRGQGVNHGYTF.

This clonotype was seen ten or more times. The V and J genes are TRBV27 and TRBJ1-5, with 7 positions matching TRBD1. This CDR3 spans 15 amino acids. V shed 6 bases and J 4 bases; nucleotides not matched to a gene: 9. The germline gives CDR1 MNHEY, CDR2 SMNVEV (reference sequence). In DNA, the CDR3 is TGTGCCAGCAGCTTAAGACAGGGAGGTAATCAGCCCCAGCATTTT. Its protein product is CASSLRQGGNQPQHF.

The chain employs TRBV15 and TRBJ1-2, with 7 bases matching TRBD1. From germline, CDR1 is LNHNV and CDR2 YYDKDF (reference sequence). V was pared by 5 bases and J by 6 bases, with 6 bases of the junction left unmatched. The CDR3 consists of 13 residues. The chain's CDR3 is CATSPTGTDGYTF. The CDR3 DNA sequence: TGTGCCACCAGCCCGACAGGGACCGATGGCTACACCTTC.

This clonotype was recorded many times. V gene TRBV28 combines with J gene TRBJ2-7, with D maybe TRBD2 (6 bases). This CDR3 contains 13 residues. Trimming removed 5 bases from V and 4 bases from J, with 12 bases in between. In germline, CDR1 is MDHEN, CDR2 SYDVKM. In DNA form, the CDR3 reads TGTGCCAGCAGTCTGAGGGAGGTTTACGAGCAGTACTTC. Translation gives CASSLREVYEQYF.

V gene TRBV11-1 combines with J gene TRBJ1-2; D unclear. Germline V gene data show CDR1 as SGHAT and CDR2 as FQDESV (reference sequence). CDR3 length: 14 residues. V gave up 2 bases and J gave up 2 bases, with 9 bases separating them. CDR3 sequence: CASSLRSGNYGYTF. In DNA, the CDR3 is TGTGCCAGCAGCTTACGGTCCGGGAACTATGGCTACACCTTC.

This clonotype was seen at least ten times. The genes are TRBV12-3 or TRBV12-4 and TRBJ2-7; TRBD1 agrees at 9 bases. Losses at the gene ends were 5 bases for V and 5 bases for J; bases not matched to a gene: 7. The CDR3 is 14 residues long. The CDR3 nucleotides are TGTGCCAGCAGTAGGGCGGACAGGGGCCACGAGCAGTACTTC. Translating it yields CASSRADRGHEQYF.

This clonotype came up many times. V usage is TRBV28 and J usage is TRBJ1-1; 8 bases are shared with TRBD1. Germline lookup yields CDR1 MDHEN and CDR2 SYDVKM. V shed 5 bases, J shed 6 bases, and the junction held 8 bases outside the gene matches. This CDR3 has 14 residues. The CDR3: CASSRRGQRAEAFF. Written as DNA, the CDR3 is TGTGCCAGCAGTCGCAGGGGGCAAAGGGCTGAAGCTTTCTTT.

This clonotype was seen many times. The chain links TRBV5-1 to TRBJ2-1; 11 bases line up with TRBD2. The V gene's germline CDR1 is SGHRS and CDR2 YFSETQ. This CDR3 has 15 amino acids. The ends lost 4 bases at V and 6 bases at J; junction bases unmatched: 6. Written as DNA, the CDR3 is TGCGCCAGCAGCATCAGACTAGCGGGACTCAATGAGCAGTTCTTC. This encodes CASSIRLAGLNEQFF.

In this sample, this clonotype turned up many times. CDR3 nucleotides: TGCAGCGGGCGGCGAGTTGGCCTCCACAATGAGCAGTTCTTC. Its protein is CSGRRVGLHNEQFF. V is TRBV29-1 and J is TRBJ2-1; no definite D call. Germline assignment: CDR1 SQVTM and CDR2 ANQGSEA. The V gene lost 7 bases and the J gene lost 5 bases, with 18 bases spanning the gap. The CDR3 totals 14 residues.

In its sample, this clonotype was seen many times. This chain links TRBV2 with TRBJ2-3, with D possibly being TRBD1 or TRBD2 (6 bases each). The germline V gene encodes CDR1 SNHLY and CDR2 FYNNEI. The CDR3 spans 14 residues. V shed 7 bases and J shed 3 bases, with 14 bases lying between them. CDR3 bases: TGTGCCAGCAAGCCAGGGGCGGGGACAGATACGCAGTATTTT. Translated: CASKPGAGTDTQYF.

This clonotype was picked up many times. The rearrangement links TRBV30 to TRBJ1-1; perhaps TRBD1 as D (6 bases). The germline V gene encodes CDR1 GTSNPN and CDR2 SVGIG (reference sequence). The CDR3 covers 12 residues. Trimming left V 6 bases short and J 10 bases short, with 18 bases between. CDR3 protein: CACTGPGDGAFF. The CDR3 DNA reads as TGTGCCTGTACAGGGCCGGGGGATGGAGCTTTCTTT.

This clonotype has at least ten counts. This sequence joins TRBV2 and TRBJ2-2; D is perhaps TRBD2 (5 bases). The V gene's germline CDR1 is SNHLY and CDR2 FYNNEI. V was cut by 5 bases and J by 2 bases, with 12 bases left in between. CDR3 length equals 15 residues. Here the CDR3 reads CASSPDLVNTGELFF. The CDR3, as DNA: TGTGCCAGCAGTCCGGACTTGGTTAACACCGGGGAGCTGTTTTTT.

The J gene is TRBJ1-3, the V gene TRBV3-1; no reliable D call. Trimming cost V 2 bases and J 0 bases, with 5 bases left between them. This CDR3 spans 14 amino acids. Per the germline V gene, CDR1 is LGHDT and CDR2 is YNNKEL (reference sequence). DNA for the CDR3: TGTGCCAGCAGCCAAACCTTCTCTGGAAACACCATATATTTT. Translated: CASSQTFSGNTIYF.

The chain couples TRBV19 to TRBJ2-1; 9 bases line up with TRBD2. Trimming removed 4 bases from V and 1 base from J; junction bases left unmatched: 5. This CDR3 spans 16 amino acids. Germline CDR1 is LNHDA and CDR2 is SQIVND (reference sequence). CDR3 in DNA: TGTGCCAGTAGTAGACTAGCGGACCCGTCCTACAATGAGCAGTTCTTC. Protein sequence: CASSRLADPSYNEQFF.

The V call is TRBV7-9, the J call TRBJ1-4; no reliable D call. V shed 3 bases and J shed 10 bases, with 18 bases lying between them. The germline CDR1 and CDR2 sequences are SEHNR and FQNEAQ (reference sequence). The CDR3 contains 15 residues. This CDR3 reads CASSFTEAPAGKLFF. CDR3 coding DNA: TGTGCCAGCAGCTTCACCGAAGCTCCAGCGGGAAAACTGTTTTTT.